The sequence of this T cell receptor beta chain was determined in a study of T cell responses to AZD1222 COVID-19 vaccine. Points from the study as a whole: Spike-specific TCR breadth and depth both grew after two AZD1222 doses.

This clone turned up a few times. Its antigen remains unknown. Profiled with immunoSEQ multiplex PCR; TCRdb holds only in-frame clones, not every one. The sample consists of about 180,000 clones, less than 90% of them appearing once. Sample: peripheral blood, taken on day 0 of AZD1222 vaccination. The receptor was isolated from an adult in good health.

CDR3 region: CASSLEALGGYTF. Here the CDR3 DNA reads TGCGCCAGCAGCTTGGAGGCATTAGGGGGCTACACCTTC. The chain is built from TRBV5-1 and TRBJ1-2; D ambiguous. Germline V CDR1 and CDR2: SGHRS, YFSETQ. The V end lost 0 bases, the J end lost 8 bases, and 11 bases lay between the germline ends. The CDR3 has 13 amino acids.